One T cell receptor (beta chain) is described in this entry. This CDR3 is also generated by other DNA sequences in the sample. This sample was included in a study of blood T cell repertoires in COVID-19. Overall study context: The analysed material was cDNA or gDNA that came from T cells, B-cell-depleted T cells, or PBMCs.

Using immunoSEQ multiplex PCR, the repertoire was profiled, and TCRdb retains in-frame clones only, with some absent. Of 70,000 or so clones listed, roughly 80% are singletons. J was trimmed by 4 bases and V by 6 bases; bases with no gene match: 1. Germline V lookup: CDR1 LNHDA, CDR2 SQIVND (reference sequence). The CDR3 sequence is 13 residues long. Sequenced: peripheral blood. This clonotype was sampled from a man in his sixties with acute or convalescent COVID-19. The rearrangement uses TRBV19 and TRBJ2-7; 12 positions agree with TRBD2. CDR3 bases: TGTGCCAGTAGGACTAGCGGGGGTTACGAGCAGTACTTC. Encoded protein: CASRTSGGYEQYF. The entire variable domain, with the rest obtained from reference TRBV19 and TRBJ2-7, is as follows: DGGITQSPKYLFRKEGQNVTLSCEQNLNHDAMYWYRQDPGQGLRLIYYSQIVNDFQKGDIAEGYSVSREKKESFPLTVTSAQKNPTAFYLCASRTSGGYEQYFGPGTRLTVT.